These 5 T cell receptor beta chains originate from one sample sequenced in a study of T cells in Graves' hyperthyroidism and ophthalmopathy. RNA transcripts provided the source from which TCR beta CDR3 regions were amplified. With the HTBI primer set, the TCR CDR3 went through a first round of RT-PCR. MiXCR, run by TCRdb on the multiplex PCR reads, gives a single entry per CDR3 protein. Of some 200,000 distinct CDR3 sequences detected, about a sixth appear once; the ten largest clones hold under 65%. The sample consisted of blood. The receptors shown here come from a middle-aged man with Graves' hyperthyroidism.

This clonotype came up a few times. The chain combines TRBV12-3 or TRBV12-4 with TRBJ1-3; TRBD1 is a possible D gene (5 bases). The CDR3 is 14 residues long. V was trimmed by 6 bases and J by 4 bases, leaving 13 bases between them. CDR3 residues: CASRPGTRGNTIYF. In DNA, the CDR3 is TGTGCCAGCAGACCCGGGACGCGAGGAAACACCATATATTTT.

This clonotype was seen ten or more times. CDR3 nucleotide sequence: TGCAGTGCTAGAGGTTCGGCTGGATGGGGCTACACCTTC. Amino acid sequence: CSARGSAGWGYTF. The chain carries TRBV20-1 and TRBJ1-2; the D is unclear. With 1 base removed from V and 8 bases from J, the gap between germline ends came to 14 bases. Germline V gives CDR1 DFQATT, CDR2 SNEGSKA (reference sequence). This CDR3 spans 13 amino acids.

This clonotype was counted at least ten times. The chain joins TRBV27 to TRBJ1-5; 9 nucleotides agree with TRBD1. J lost 5 bases, V lost 4 bases, and 9 bases had no gene match. Germline CDR1 MNHEY, CDR2 SMNVEV (reference sequence). There are 16 residues in the CDR3. CDR3 nucleotide sequence: TGTGCCAGCAGTTCCTCGACAGGGGGGTTCGATCAGCCCCAGCATTTT. This encodes CASSSSTGGFDQPQHF.

The J gene is TRBJ2-5, the V gene TRBV27; 7 bases match TRBD1. Germline values: CDR1 MNHEY, CDR2 SMNVEV (reference sequence). The CDR3 is made up of 15 amino acids. V shed 8 bases, J shed 1 base, and the junction held 10 bases outside the gene matches. CDR3 in DNA: TGTGCCAGCTCTGTCGGGACAGACTTCCAAGAGACCCAGTACTTC. Its protein is CASSVGTDFQETQYF.

This chain joins TRBV10-2 and TRBJ1-5; D perhaps matches TRBD1 (6 bases). Deletions cut 8 bases from V and 3 bases from J, with 11 bases between. Germline V gives CDR1 WSHSY, CDR2 SAAADI. The CDR3 consists of 13 residues. The CDR3 DNA is TGCGCCAGCCGGGGGGGGGCCAATCAGCCCCAGCATTTT. Its translation: CASRGGANQPQHF.